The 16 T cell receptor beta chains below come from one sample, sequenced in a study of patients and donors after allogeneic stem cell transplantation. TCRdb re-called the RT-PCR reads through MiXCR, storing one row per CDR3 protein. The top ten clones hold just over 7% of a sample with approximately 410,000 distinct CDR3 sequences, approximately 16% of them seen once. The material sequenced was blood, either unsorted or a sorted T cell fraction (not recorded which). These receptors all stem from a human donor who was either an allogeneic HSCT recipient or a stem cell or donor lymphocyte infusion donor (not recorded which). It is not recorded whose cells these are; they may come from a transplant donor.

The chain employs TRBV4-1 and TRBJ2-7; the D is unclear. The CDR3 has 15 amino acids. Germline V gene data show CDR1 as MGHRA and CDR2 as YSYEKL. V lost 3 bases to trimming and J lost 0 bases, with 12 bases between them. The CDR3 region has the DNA TGCGCCAGCAGCCAGGCGCCCCAGAACTCCTACGAGCAGTACTTC. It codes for CASSQAPQNSYEQYF.

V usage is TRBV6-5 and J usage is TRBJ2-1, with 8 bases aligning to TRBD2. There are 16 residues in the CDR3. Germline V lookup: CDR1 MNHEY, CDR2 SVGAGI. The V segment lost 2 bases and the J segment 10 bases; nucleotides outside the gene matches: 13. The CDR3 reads CASSYRTGLGAGEQFF. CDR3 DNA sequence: TGTGCCAGCAGTTACCGTACGGGACTAGGAGCAGGAGAGCAGTTCTTC.

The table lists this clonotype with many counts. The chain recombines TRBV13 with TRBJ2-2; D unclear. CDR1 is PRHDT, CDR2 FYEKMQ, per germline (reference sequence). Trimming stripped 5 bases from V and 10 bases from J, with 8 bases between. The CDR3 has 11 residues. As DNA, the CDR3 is TGTGCCAGCAGCACCGTAGAGGAGCTGTTTTTT. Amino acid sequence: CASSTVEELFF.

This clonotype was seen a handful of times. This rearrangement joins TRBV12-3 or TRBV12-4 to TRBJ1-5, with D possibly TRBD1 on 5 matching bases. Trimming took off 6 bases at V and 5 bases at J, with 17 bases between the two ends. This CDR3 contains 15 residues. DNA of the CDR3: TGTGCCAGCAGACTAACCGGGACTCCCGATCAGCCCCAGCATTTT. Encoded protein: CASRLTGTPDQPQHF.

Here the CDR3 DNA reads TGTGCCAGCAGCTTGTTTTTAGGAGGCTACACCTTC. It translates to CASSLFLGGYTF. The rearrangement links TRBV5-6 to TRBJ1-2; D gene ambiguous. Germline-derived CDR1 and CDR2 are SGHDT and YYEEEE. Trimming took off 1 base at V and 8 bases at J, with 9 bases between the two ends. The CDR3 runs 12 residues.

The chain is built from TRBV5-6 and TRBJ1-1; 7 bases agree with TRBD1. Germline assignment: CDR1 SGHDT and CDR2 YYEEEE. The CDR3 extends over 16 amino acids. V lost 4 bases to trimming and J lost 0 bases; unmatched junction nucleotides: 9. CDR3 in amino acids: CASSLNRGAMNTEAFF. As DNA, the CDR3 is TGTGCCAGCAGCCTGAACAGGGGAGCTATGAACACTGAAGCTTTCTTT. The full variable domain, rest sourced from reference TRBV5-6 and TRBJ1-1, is DAGVTQSPTHLIKTRGQQVTLRCSPKSGHDTVSWYQQALGQGPQFIFQYYEEEERQRGNFPDRFSGHQFPNYSSELNVNALLLGDSALYLCASSLNRGAMNTEAFFGQGTRLTVV.

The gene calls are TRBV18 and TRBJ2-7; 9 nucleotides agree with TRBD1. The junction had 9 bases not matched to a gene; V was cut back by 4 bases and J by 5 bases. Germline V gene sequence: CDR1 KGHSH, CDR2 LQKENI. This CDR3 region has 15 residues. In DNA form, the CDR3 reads TGTGCCAGCTCACAGACGGACAGGGGCTTCCACGAGCAGTACTTC. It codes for CASSQTDRGFHEQYF.

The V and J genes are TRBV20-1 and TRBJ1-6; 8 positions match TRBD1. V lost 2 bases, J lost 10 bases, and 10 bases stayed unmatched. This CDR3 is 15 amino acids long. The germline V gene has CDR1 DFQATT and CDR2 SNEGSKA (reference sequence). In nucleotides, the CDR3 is TGCAGTGCTAGAACCACGACAGGGGAGGGGTCACCCCTCCACTTT. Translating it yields CSARTTTGEGSPLHF.

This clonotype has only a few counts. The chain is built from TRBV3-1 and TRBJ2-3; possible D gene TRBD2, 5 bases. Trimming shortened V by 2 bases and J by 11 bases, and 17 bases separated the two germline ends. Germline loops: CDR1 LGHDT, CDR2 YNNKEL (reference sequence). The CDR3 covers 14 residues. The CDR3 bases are TGTGCCAGCAGCCAACGGACTCCTTACGTCGGGCAGTATTTT. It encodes CASSQRTPYVGQYF.

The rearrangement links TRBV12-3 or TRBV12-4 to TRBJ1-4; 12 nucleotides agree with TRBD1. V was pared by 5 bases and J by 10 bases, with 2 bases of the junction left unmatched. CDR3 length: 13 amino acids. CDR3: CASSPGQGAKLFF. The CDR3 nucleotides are TGTGCCAGCAGTCCGGGACAGGGGGCAAAACTGTTTTTT.

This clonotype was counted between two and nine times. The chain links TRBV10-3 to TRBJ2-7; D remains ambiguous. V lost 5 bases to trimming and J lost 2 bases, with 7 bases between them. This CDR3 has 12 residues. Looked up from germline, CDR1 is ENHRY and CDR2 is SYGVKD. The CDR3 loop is CAISSLTYEQYF. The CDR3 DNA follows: TGTGCCATCAGTTCCTTAACCTACGAGCAGTACTTC.

The CDR3 bases are TGCAGTGCTAGCCGGAGCGGGAGGGACACCGGGGAGCTGTTTTTT. As protein: CSASRSGRDTGELFF. This chain joins TRBV20-1 and TRBJ2-2, with 10 bases matching TRBD2. CDR3 length equals 15 residues. Germline lookup yields CDR1 DFQATT and CDR2 SNEGSKA (reference sequence). V shed 3 bases, J shed 3 bases, and the junction held 4 bases outside the gene matches.

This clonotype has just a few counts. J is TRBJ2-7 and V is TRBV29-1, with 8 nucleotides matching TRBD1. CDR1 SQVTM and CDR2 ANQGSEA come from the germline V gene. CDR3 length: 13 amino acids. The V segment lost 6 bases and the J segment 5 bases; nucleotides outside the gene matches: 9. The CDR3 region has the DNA TGCAGCGTGACCGGGACAGGTTACGACGAGCAGTACTTC. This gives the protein CSVTGTGYDEQYF.

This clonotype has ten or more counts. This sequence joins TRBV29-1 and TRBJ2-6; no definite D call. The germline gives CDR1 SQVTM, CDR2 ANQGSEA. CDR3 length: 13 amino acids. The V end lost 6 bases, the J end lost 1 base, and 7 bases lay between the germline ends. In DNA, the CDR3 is TGCAGCGTACGTGTATCTGGGGCCAACGTCCTGACTTTC. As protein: CSVRVSGANVLTF.

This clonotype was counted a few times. The chain's CDR3 is CASSQLTSVSNEQFF. Here the CDR3 DNA reads TGTGCCAGCAGCCAACTGACTAGCGTCTCCAATGAGCAGTTCTTC. V is TRBV14 and J is TRBJ2-1, with 8 bases matching TRBD2. Looked up from germline, CDR1 is SGHDN and CDR2 is FVKESK. The J segment lost 6 bases and the V segment lost 2 bases, leaving 6 bases of the junction unmatched. This CDR3 is built from 15 residues. Full variable domain (remainder filled in from reference TRBV14 and TRBJ2-1): EAGVTQFPSHSVIEKGQTVTLRCDPISGHDNLYWYRRVMGKEIKFLLHFVKESKQDESGMPNNRFLAERTGGTYSTLKVQPAELEDSGVYFCASSQLTSVSNEQFFGPGTRLTVL.

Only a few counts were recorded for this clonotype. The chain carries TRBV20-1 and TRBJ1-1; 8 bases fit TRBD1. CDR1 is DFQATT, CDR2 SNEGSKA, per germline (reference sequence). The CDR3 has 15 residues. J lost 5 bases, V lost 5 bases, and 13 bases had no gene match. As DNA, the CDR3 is TGCAGTGCTGCGCCGCTGGACAGGGTGAGGACTGAAGCTTTCTTT. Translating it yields CSAAPLDRVRTEAFF.